These 30 T cell receptor beta chains share one sample of origin, sequenced in a study of shared clonotypes between healthy human individuals (dated by TCRdb to the early 2020s). Preparation of the library involved the immunoSEQ multiplex PCR assay. TCRdb obtained this table from immuneACCESS and retained in-frame rearrangements with V and J assigned. These tables miss some clones; where compared with another copy, unresolved V genes account for less than half of the shortfall, and the remainder is unexplained. This sample lists about 600,000 clones; nearly 97% were detected once. Together, the top ten hold roughly 0.1% of the sample. CD8 naive samples were obtained by positive selection for CCR7 among CD45RO-negative cells, yielding a CD45RA+CCR7+ population from which TemRA cells were excluded. What was sequenced was naive CD8+ T cells sorted from blood. The cell subset or site label, read with the paper, signifies: CD45RA+CCR7+. Receptors were obtained from a woman in her twenties or thirties in good health.

The V and J genes are TRBV28 and TRBJ2-7; D uncertain. The CDR3 totals 14 residues. V shed 4 bases and J shed 3 bases, with 13 bases lying between them. Germline assignment: CDR1 MDHEN and CDR2 SYDVKM. CDR3 amino acids: CASSYYMTFYEQYF. DNA for the CDR3: TGTGCCAGCAGTTATTACATGACGTTCTACGAGCAGTACTTC.

The chain employs TRBV28 and TRBJ2-3, with 12 bases identical to TRBD2. The V segment lost 4 bases and the J segment 3 bases; nucleotides outside the gene matches: 2. Germline V CDR1 and CDR2: MDHEN, SYDVKM. The CDR3 has 15 residues. CDR3 bases: TGTGCCAGCAGTTATGGACTAGCGGGGACAGATACGCAGTATTTT. Protein sequence: CASSYGLAGTDTQYF. Filled out from reference TRBV28 and TRBJ2-3, the complete variable domain reads DVKVTQSSRYLVKRTGEKVFLECVQDMDHENMFWYRQDPGLGLRLIYFSYDVKMKEKGDIPEGYSVSREKKERFSLILESASTNQTSMYLCASSYGLAGTDTQYFGPGTRLTVL.

The CDR3 nucleotides are TGTGCCAGCAGCACTCCCACAGATACGCAGTATTTT. As protein: CASSTPTDTQYF. J is TRBJ2-3 and V is TRBV7-9; D gene uncertain. This CDR3 is built from 12 residues. The V end was cut by 5 bases, the J end by 2 bases, with 5 bases between. Per the germline V gene, CDR1 is SEHNR and CDR2 is FQNEAQ (reference sequence).

The chain has TRBV28 and TRBJ2-1, with 8 bases that match TRBD2. After removal of 5 bases from V and 8 bases from J, the junction contained 8 bases not matched to a gene. The germline gives CDR1 MDHEN, CDR2 SYDVKM. This CDR3 is built from 14 residues. CDR3 residues: CASSPGGEEDEQFF. DNA for the CDR3: TGTGCCAGCAGTCCGGGGGGGGAGGAGGATGAGCAGTTCTTC.

The rearrangement uses TRBV9 and TRBJ2-1; no definite D call. The CDR3 covers 12 residues. Germline CDR1 reads SGDLS; CDR2 reads YYNGEE. The V end was cut by 3 bases, the J end by 9 bases, with 10 bases between. CDR3 bases: TGTGCCAGCAGCGCGCCTCTGGGTGAGCAGTTCTTC. Protein: CASSAPLGEQFF.

This rearrangement joins TRBV5-6 to TRBJ2-5; no clear D. V gave up 4 bases and J gave up 5 bases, with 9 bases separating them. Germline-derived CDR1 and CDR2 are SGHDT and YYEEEE. The CDR3 spans 12 residues. In nucleotides, the CDR3 is TGTGCCAGCAGCCACACCCGGGAGACCCAGTACTTC. Translation: CASSHTRETQYF.

This clone was picked up one time. The chain has TRBV27 and TRBJ2-3; maybe TRBD2 (5 bases). CDR3 length: 16 amino acids. V was trimmed by 5 bases and J by 4 bases, leaving 19 bases between them. The germline V gene encodes CDR1 MNHEY and CDR2 SMNVEV (reference sequence). CDR3 nucleotide sequence: TGTGCCAGCAGTCCGGACTTGAGGACCGCTGCAGATACGCAGTATTTT. Its translation: CASSPDLRTAADTQYF.

The CDR3 loop reads CASSVALAENTGELFF. DNA of the CDR3: TGTGCCAGCAGCGTAGCTCTAGCCGAGAACACCGGGGAGCTGTTTTTT. The chain has TRBV9 and TRBJ2-2, with D tentatively TRBD2 (5 bases). The CDR3 has 16 amino acids. The germline V and J ends were trimmed by 0 bases and 1 base, with 10 bases remaining between them. The germline gives CDR1 SGDLS, CDR2 YYNGEE. The complete variable domain, with remaining parts taken from reference TRBV9 and TRBJ2-2, reads DSGVTQTPKHLITATGQRVTLRCSPRSGDLSVYWYQQSLDQGLQFLIQYYNGEERAKGNILERFSAQQFPDLHSELNLSSLELGDSALYFCASSVALAENTGELFFGEGSRLTVL.

The chain joins TRBV15 to TRBJ2-1; 7 bases agree with TRBD1. Germline CDR1 is LNHNV and CDR2 is YYDKDF (reference sequence). Trimming removed 5 bases from V and 4 bases from J; junction bases left unmatched: 14. This CDR3 is built from 17 residues. CDR3 coding DNA: TGTGCCACCAGCGAGGGGGCCGCCCAACTTTTATACAATGAGCAGTTCTTC. Its translation: CATSEGAAQLLYNEQFF.

This chain links TRBV4-1 with TRBJ2-1; TRBD2 matches 11 bases. Looked up from germline, CDR1 is MGHRA and CDR2 is YSYEKL. J lost 6 bases, V lost 1 base, and 8 bases had no gene match. CDR3 length: 17 residues. CDR3 amino acids: CASSQALAGGIRNEQFF. The CDR3 DNA reads as TGCGCCAGCAGCCAAGCCCTAGCGGGAGGAATTCGCAATGAGCAGTTCTTC.

V and J are TRBV6-5 and TRBJ1-4, with 7 nucleotides matching TRBD1. Per germline, CDR1 MNHEY and CDR2 SVGAGI. The CDR3 consists of 15 residues. V dropped 0 bases and J dropped 3; count of bases not matched to a gene: 1. CDR3 coding DNA: TGTGCCAGCAGTTACTCAGGGGGCTCTAATGAAAAACTGTTTTTT. This sequence encodes CASSYSGGSNEKLFF.

The rearrangement uses TRBV5-1 and TRBJ2-7, with 8 bases fitting TRBD2. With 5 bases clipped from V and 4 bases from J, the junction kept 11 bases outside the gene matches. CDR3 size: 15 residues. Germline assignment: CDR1 SGHRS and CDR2 YFSETQ. The CDR3 nucleotides are TGCGCCAGCAGGGATGGAGCGGGAGCGGGGTACGAGCAGTACTTC. Amino acid sequence: CASRDGAGAGYEQYF.

The V gene is TRBV27, the J gene TRBJ2-5, with D possibly being TRBD1 (6 bases). The V end was cut by 7 bases, the J end by 4 bases, with 13 bases between. This CDR3 has 13 amino acids. CDR1 is MNHEY, CDR2 SMNVEV, per germline (reference sequence). This CDR3 is CASKAGDVETQYF. CDR3 coding DNA: TGTGCCAGCAAGGCAGGGGATGTAGAGACCCAGTACTTC.

Written as DNA, the CDR3 is TGTGCCAGTAGTGCAGGGCCCCTCTCCTACGAGCAGTACTTC. Amino acid sequence: CASSAGPLSYEQYF. The chain combines TRBV19 with TRBJ2-7; D perhaps matches TRBD1 (5 bases). Germline lookup yields CDR1 LNHDA and CDR2 SQIVND (reference sequence). The CDR3 loop spans 14 amino acids. V shed 5 bases and J shed 0 bases, with 11 bases lying between them.

This clone has a handful of counts. The chain has TRBV27 and TRBJ1-1; tentative D call: TRBD1 (5 bases). The CDR3 has 13 residues. Trimming pared 4 bases from V and 3 bases from J, leaving 9 bases between. The germline CDR1 and CDR2 sequences are MNHEY and SMNVEV (reference sequence). CDR3 sequence: CASSSGRYTEAFF. In DNA form, the CDR3 reads TGTGCCAGCAGTTCAGGGAGGTACACTGAAGCTTTCTTT.

This chain connects TRBV29-1 to TRBJ1-2; D remains ambiguous. CDR1 is SQVTM, CDR2 ANQGSEA, per germline. The V gene lost 5 bases and the J gene lost 0 bases, with 10 bases spanning the gap. The CDR3 totals 13 residues. CDR3 in DNA: TGCAGCGTTAGGGCCGCATCTAACTATGGCTACACCTTC. This codes for CSVRAASNYGYTF.

The rearrangement uses TRBV29-1 and TRBJ2-5; a possible D gene is TRBD2 (5 bases). Germline lookup yields CDR1 SQVTM and CDR2 ANQGSEA. The CDR3 sequence is 14 residues long. The ends were cut back, 4 bases at V and 0 bases at J, with 12 bases in the middle. The CDR3 DNA follows: TGCAGCGTTGTTAGCGTGGAGGACCAAGAGACCCAGTACTTC. The encoded protein is CSVVSVEDQETQYF.

The chain uses TRBV7-5 and TRBJ1-5; the table gives TRBD1 as D, unverified against the DNA. TRBV7-5 is assigned pseudogene status. This CDR3 has 16 residues. The CDR3 region is CVRSINRGRSNQPQHF. The DNA of the CDR3 is TGTGTCAGAAGCATCAACAGGGGTAGGAGCAATCAGCCCCAGCATTTT.

The chain carries TRBV6-1 and TRBJ2-5; D is perhaps TRBD1 or TRBD2 (6 bases each). CDR1 is MNHNS and CDR2 is SASEGT in the germline V gene. Trimming took 3 bases from V and 5 from J, leaving 16 bases between them. The CDR3 is made up of 15 amino acids. The CDR3 nucleotides are TGTGCCAGCAGTGAGGGGGGCGGATCCTTGGAGACCCAGTACTTC. This encodes CASSEGGGSLETQYF.

Concerning this clone itself: Other DNA variants within this sample encode the same CDR3. The genes are TRBV7-9 and TRBJ1-5, with D maybe TRBD1 (5 bases). Trimming took 1 base from V and 3 from J, leaving 7 bases between them. This CDR3 contains 14 residues. CDR1 SEHNR and CDR2 FQNEAQ come from the germline V gene (reference sequence). CDR3 in DNA: TGTGCCAGCAGCTTAGGGGGCGACAATCAGCCCCAGCATTTT. Translation gives CASSLGGDNQPQHF.

The chain has TRBV10-3 and TRBJ1-1; the D is unclear. The CDR3 sequence is 13 residues long. The germline V gene encodes CDR1 ENHRY and CDR2 SYGVKD. V was shortened by 4 bases and J by 0 bases, with 6 bases between the two germline ends. In DNA form, the CDR3 reads TGTGCCATCAGTGGGAACCTGAACACTGAAGCTTTCTTT. Protein product: CAISGNLNTEAFF.

This clone showed up just once. The V gene is TRBV10-2, the J gene TRBJ2-7; tentatively, D is TRBD2 (5 bases). Germline loops: CDR1 WSHSY, CDR2 SAAADI. There are 13 residues in the CDR3. V lost 5 bases and J 3 bases, leaving 11 bases between the germline ends. The chain's CDR3 is CASSLGAVYEQYF. CDR3 nucleotide sequence: TGCGCCAGCAGTCTCGGAGCGGTCTACGAGCAGTACTTC.

The CDR3 spells CASSIWDSLPTFF. CDR3 nucleotides: TGTGCCAGTAGTATTTGGGACAGCCTTCCTACTTTCTTT. The V gene is TRBV19, the J gene TRBJ1-1; 7 nucleotides agree with TRBD1. Germline lookup yields CDR1 LNHDA and CDR2 SQIVND (reference sequence). The CDR3 has 13 residues. With 3 bases clipped from V and 12 bases from J, the junction kept 10 bases outside the gene matches.

The chain is built from TRBV27 and TRBJ2-7; either TRBD1 or TRBD2 may supply D (5 bases each). With 3 bases removed from V and 0 bases from J, the gap between germline ends came to 12 bases. Germline CDR1 is MNHEY and CDR2 is SMNVEV (reference sequence). This CDR3 comprises 15 residues. CDR3: CASSFEAGASYEQYF. The CDR3 DNA sequence: TGTGCCAGCAGTTTCGAGGCCGGGGCCTCCTACGAGCAGTACTTC.

The rearrangement joins TRBV11-2 to TRBJ2-1; TRBD2 aligns across 11 bases. The germline V gene has CDR1 SGHAT and CDR2 FQNNGV. The CDR3 runs to 16 residues. With 4 bases clipped from V and 6 bases from J, the junction kept 8 bases outside the gene matches. The CDR3 DNA reads TGTGCCAGCAGCTCAACACTAGCGGGAGTTCTCAATGAGCAGTTCTTC. It codes for CASSSTLAGVLNEQFF.

V is TRBV10-1 and J is TRBJ2-2, with TRBD2 matching over 10 bases. J was trimmed by 4 bases and V by 2 bases; bases with no gene match: 4. Looked up from germline, CDR1 is WNHNN and CDR2 is SYGVQD (reference sequence). This CDR3 has 16 residues. The CDR3 coding sequence is TGCGCCAGCAGTGAGGAACTAGCGGGGAGCACCGGGGAGCTGTTTTTT. Translation gives CASSEELAGSTGELFF.

The chain joins TRBV27 to TRBJ2-1; 16 nucleotides line up with TRBD2. J lost 12 bases, V lost 6 bases, and 8 bases had no gene match. The CDR3 totals 15 residues. The V gene's germline CDR1 is MNHEY and CDR2 SMNVEV (reference sequence). The CDR3 loop is CASSPGTSGRARQFF. The CDR3 DNA reads as TGTGCCAGCAGCCCCGGGACTAGCGGGAGGGCTAGGCAGTTCTTC.

J is TRBJ2-7 and V is TRBV11-2, with 8 positions matching TRBD2. Germline CDR1 reads SGHAT; CDR2 reads FQNNGV. This CDR3 spans 13 amino acids. The junction had 4 bases not matched to a gene; V was cut back by 5 bases and J by 4 bases. The CDR3 nucleotides read TGTGCCAGCAGCCACGGGGGGGGATACGAGCAGTACTTC. The encoded protein is CASSHGGGYEQYF.

The rearrangement uses TRBV6-1 and TRBJ2-7, with D maybe TRBD1 (6 bases). Germline V lookup: CDR1 MNHNS, CDR2 SASEGT. The CDR3 has 12 residues. V gave up 3 bases and J gave up 3 bases, with 6 bases separating them. The CDR3 reads CASSDRGYEQYF. CDR3 coding DNA: TGTGCCAGCAGTGACAGGGGCTACGAGCAGTACTTC.

About this clone: The same CDR3 is also encoded by other DNA sequences in this sample. This chain joins TRBV28 and TRBJ1-2; 9 bases agree with TRBD1. Germline V gene data show CDR1 as MDHEN and CDR2 as SYDVKM. The J segment lost 4 bases and the V segment lost 6 bases, leaving 6 bases of the junction unmatched. This CDR3 is 14 amino acids long. The CDR3 nucleotides read TGTGCCAGCAGCCTTACAGGGGGCAGCTATGGCTACACCTTC. Translated, it gives CASSLTGGSYGYTF.